The source of this T cell receptor (beta chain) is a study of blood T cells in healthy people across ages. Study details: Capture by template switching was about one barcoded beta molecule per two T cells. Whole-study findings and limits: The study lacked donor CMV status, which possibly confounded expanded clonotype changes. Diversity of TCR beta correlated strongly with naive T cell percentage.

The V segment lost 2 bases and the J segment 8 bases; nucleotides outside the gene matches: 5. The CDR3 runs 16 residues. Germline V lookup: CDR1 LGHDT, CDR2 YNNKEL (reference sequence). With a J-beta primer mix and a sample-barcoded 5' primer, a second PCR ran roughly 6 to 12 cycles. Using its own MiXCR run on the 5' RACE reads, TCRdb lists one record per CDR3 protein. Among some 760,000 distinct CDR3 sequences listed, 20% to 25% were seen once. In the case of this clonotype: The antigen remains undetermined.

These records were also assigned to another study, of T cells of mothers and their children. That paper notes: There were over 9.5 million TCR beta CDR3 reads from each mother and about 3 million from each child.

V gene TRBV3-1 combines with J gene TRBJ2-3; 15 bases line up with TRBD2. This clonotype was sampled from a boy aged 5-17 years in good health. Material: blood. This CDR3 is CASSQRTSGGAGTQYF. The CDR3 nucleotides are TGTGCCAGCAGCCAACGGACTAGCGGGGGGGCAGGTACGCAGTATTTT.